The source of this TCR beta chain is a study of blood T cell repertoires in COVID-19. Study background: Collection of acute and convalescent COVID-19 samples took place in the United States, Italy and Spain. Sources were T cells, B-cell-depleted T cells, or PBMCs; the material itself was cDNA or gDNA.

Germline loops: CDR1 SEHNR, CDR2 FQNEAQ (reference sequence). Trimming at V came to 2 bases and at J to 0 bases, leaving 9 bases not matched to a gene. The CDR3 length is 18 residues. Original analysis: The authors estimated nucleated cell counts from reference gene primer amplification. Using immunoSEQ multiplex PCR, the repertoire was profiled, and TCRdb retains in-frame clones only, with some absent. The D gene and trimming were derived from the DNA, and the V and J assignments and clone size from that table. The sample holds approximately 92,000 clones, around 80% seen once. The sequence came from a man of 80 years or more with acute or convalescent COVID-19. The J gene is TRBJ2-7, the V gene TRBV7-9; 11 bases line up with TRBD2. The sequencing input was peripheral blood. This CDR3 is CASSLRGTSGESSYEQYF. The CDR3 DNA reads TGTGCCAGCAGCTTACGCGGGACTAGCGGAGAGAGCTCCTACGAGCAGTACTTC. Based on the CDR3 plus reference TRBV7-9 and TRBJ2-7, the full variable domain is DTGVSQNPRHKITKRGQNVTFRCDPISEHNRLYWYRQTLGQGPEFLTYFQNEAQLEKSRLLSDRFSAERPKGSFSTLEIQRTEQGDSAMYLCASSLRGTSGESSYEQYFGPGTRLTVT.